This T cell receptor beta chain was documented in a study of cytomegalovirus exposure and HLA in healthy donors. Points from the study as a whole: Reports described diagnosis of cytomegalovirus status by the classifier as highly specific and sensitive. A list of 150 to 200 TCR beta chains associated with cytomegalovirus was given. Later, an analysis found that TCR clusters from the first cohort tended to co-occur in the approximately 130 validation repertoires.

The CDR3 length is 15 residues. V lost 2 bases and J lost 1, with 12 bases in between. Germline CDR1 KGHSH, CDR2 LQKENI. Remarks on this clone: Its antigen is unidentified.

Assay used: immunoSEQ multiplex PCR; TCRdb lists only in-frame clones, some missing. The repertoire holds 250,000 or so clones, about 90% seen once, with under 0.4% in the top ten. The TCR comes from a woman under 30 in good health and CMV-seronegative. This chain connects TRBV18 to TRBJ2-7; TRBD2 is a possible D gene (6 bases). The material sequenced was PBMCs. The DNA of the CDR3 is TGTGCCAGCTCACCAGGGACTGAGACATCCTACGAGCAGTACTTC. Protein sequence: CASSPGTETSYEQYF. The full variable domain, with the rest looked up from reference TRBV18 and TRBJ2-7, is NAGVMQNPRHLVRRRGQEARLRCSPMKGHSHVYWYRQLPEEGLKFMVYLQKENIIDESGMPKERFSAEFPKEGPSILRIQQVVRGDSAAYFCASSPGTETSYEQYFGPGTRLTVT.